This T cell receptor (beta chain) is from a study of T cell responses to AZD1222 COVID-19 vaccine. General study results and limits: Seropositive status at baseline applied to only 5 or 6 AZD1222 recipients. Spike-specific TCR depth and breadth grew after two AZD1222 doses. The donor group comprised mostly white British people and more females; the analysis possibly underestimated clonal diversity.

As to this clone: What it binds is unknown.

Profiling relied on immunoSEQ multiplex PCR, and the TCRdb table lists in-frame clones only, not all of them. The sample has more than 70,000 clones; 70% to 90% are singletons. The germline gives CDR1 MGHRA, CDR2 YSYEKL. V was pared by 1 base and J by 4 bases, with 19 bases between. The CDR3 extends over 17 amino acids. This receptor was obtained from an adult in good health. The chain recombines TRBV4-1 with TRBJ1-2; weak D call: TRBD1 (6 bases). The sample here was peripheral blood, taken on day 0 of MenACWY control vaccination. CDR3 loop: CASSQAVRGAGVYGYTF. The CDR3 DNA is TGCGCCAGCAGCCAAGCGGTCAGGGGTGCGGGAGTCTATGGCTACACCTTC.